This paragraph covers one T cell receptor (beta chain) sequence. Its antigen is undetermined. The data were obtained in a study of human CD8 memory T cell subsets. Whole-study findings and limits: It was only the T cell receptor beta chains that the study sequenced. Among the subsets, Chao1 estimates suggested that stem-like memory T cells were more diverse than precursor exhausted T cells. Unlike effector memory cells, stem-like memory and precursor exhausted T cells displayed similarly high diversity.

Production of TCR beta libraries used UMI-labeled 5' RACE as the method. With the 5' RACE reads reprocessed, TCRdb shows one record per CDR3 protein and no DNA. This sample's table reports approximately 6,700 distinct CDR3 sequences. CDR1 and CDR2 (germline): LGHNA, YNFKEQ. This CDR3 region has 16 residues. The rearrangement uses TRBV4-2 and TRBJ2-3; lacking DNA, the TRBD1 call made by TCRdb goes unchecked. The TCR comes from a human donor in good health. Source material: CD8+ T cells from PBMCs. CDR3 sequence: CASSLTSAGSGDTQYF.